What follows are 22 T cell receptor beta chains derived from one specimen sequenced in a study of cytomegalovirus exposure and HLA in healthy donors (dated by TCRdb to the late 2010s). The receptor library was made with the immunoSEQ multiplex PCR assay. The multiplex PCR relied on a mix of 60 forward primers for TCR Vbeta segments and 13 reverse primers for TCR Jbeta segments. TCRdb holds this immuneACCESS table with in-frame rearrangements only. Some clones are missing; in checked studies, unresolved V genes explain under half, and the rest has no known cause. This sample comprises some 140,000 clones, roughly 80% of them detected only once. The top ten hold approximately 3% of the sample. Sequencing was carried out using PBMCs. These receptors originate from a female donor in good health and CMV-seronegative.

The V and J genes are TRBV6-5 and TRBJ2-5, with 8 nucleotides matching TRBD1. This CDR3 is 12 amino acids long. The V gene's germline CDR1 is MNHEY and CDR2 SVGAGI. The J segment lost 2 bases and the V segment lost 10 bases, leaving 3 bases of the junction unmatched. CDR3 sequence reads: CATGQGQETQYF. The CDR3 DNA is TGTGCCACCGGACAGGGTCAAGAGACCCAGTACTTC.

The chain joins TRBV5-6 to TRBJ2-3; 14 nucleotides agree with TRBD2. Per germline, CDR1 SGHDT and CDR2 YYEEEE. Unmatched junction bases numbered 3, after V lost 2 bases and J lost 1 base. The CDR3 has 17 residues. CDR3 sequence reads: CASSFLTSGGGTDTQYF. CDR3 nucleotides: TGTGCCAGCAGCTTTTTGACTAGCGGGGGGGGCACAGATACGCAGTATTTT.

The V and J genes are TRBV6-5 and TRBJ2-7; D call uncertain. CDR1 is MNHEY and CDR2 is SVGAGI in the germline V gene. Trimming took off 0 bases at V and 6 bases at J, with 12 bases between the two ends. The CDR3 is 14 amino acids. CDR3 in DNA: TGTGCCAGCAGTTACTCGATGGTCGCGAGCGAGCAGTACTTC. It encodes CASSYSMVASEQYF.

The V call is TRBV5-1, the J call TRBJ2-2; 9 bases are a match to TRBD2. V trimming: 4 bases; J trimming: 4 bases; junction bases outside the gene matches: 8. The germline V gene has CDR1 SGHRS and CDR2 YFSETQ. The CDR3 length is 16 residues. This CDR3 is CASSPGPSGVTGELFF. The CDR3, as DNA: TGCGCCAGCAGCCCCGGGCCTAGCGGGGTCACCGGGGAGCTGTTTTTT.

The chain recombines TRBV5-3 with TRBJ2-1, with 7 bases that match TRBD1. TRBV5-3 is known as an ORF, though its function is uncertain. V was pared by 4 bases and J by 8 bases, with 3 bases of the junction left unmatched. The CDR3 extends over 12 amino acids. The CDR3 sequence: CARSRTGHEQFF. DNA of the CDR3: TGTGCCAGAAGCCGGACAGGACATGAGCAGTTCTTC.

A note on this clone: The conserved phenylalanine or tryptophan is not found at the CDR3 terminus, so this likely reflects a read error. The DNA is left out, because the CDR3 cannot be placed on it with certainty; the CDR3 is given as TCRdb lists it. CDR3 sequence: CASSYSRLAGWLKD. The gene calls are TRBV6-6 and TRBJ2-3; the table's D call, TRBD2, was not checked against the DNA. A total of 14 residues make up the CDR3, ends included. In germline, CDR1 is MNHNY, CDR2 SVGAGI (reference sequence).

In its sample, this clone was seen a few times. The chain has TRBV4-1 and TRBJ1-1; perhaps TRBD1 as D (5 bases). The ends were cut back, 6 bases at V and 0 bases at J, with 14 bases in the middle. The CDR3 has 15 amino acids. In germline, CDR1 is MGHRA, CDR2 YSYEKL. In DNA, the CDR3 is TGCGCCAGCAGGCCAGGGCCGGCCCTGAACACTGAAGCTTTCTTT. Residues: CASRPGPALNTEAFF.

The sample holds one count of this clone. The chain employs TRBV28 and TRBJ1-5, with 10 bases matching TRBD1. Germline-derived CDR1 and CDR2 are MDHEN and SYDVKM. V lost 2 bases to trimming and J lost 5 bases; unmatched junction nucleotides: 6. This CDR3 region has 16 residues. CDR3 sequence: CASSLGDRGSDQPQHF. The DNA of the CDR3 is TGTGCCAGCAGTTTAGGGGACAGGGGAAGCGATCAGCCCCAGCATTTT. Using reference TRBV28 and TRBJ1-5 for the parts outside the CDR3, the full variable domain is DVKVTQSSRYLVKRTGEKVFLECVQDMDHENMFWYRQDPGLGLRLIYFSYDVKMKEKGDIPEGYSVSREKKERFSLILESASTNQTSMYLCASSLGDRGSDQPQHFGDGTRLSIL.

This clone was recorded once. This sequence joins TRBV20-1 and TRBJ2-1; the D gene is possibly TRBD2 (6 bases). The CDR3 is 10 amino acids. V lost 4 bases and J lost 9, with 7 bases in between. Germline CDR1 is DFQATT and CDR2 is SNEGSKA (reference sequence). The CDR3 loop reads CSAIGGEQFF. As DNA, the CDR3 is TGCAGTGCTATCGGGGGTGAGCAGTTCTTC.

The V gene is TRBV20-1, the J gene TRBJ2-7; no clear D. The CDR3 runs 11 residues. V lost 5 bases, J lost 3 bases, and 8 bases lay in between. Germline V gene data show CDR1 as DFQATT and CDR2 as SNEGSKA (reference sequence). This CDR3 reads CSAPILYEQYF. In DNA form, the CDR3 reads TGCAGTGCTCCTATCCTCTACGAGCAGTACTTC.

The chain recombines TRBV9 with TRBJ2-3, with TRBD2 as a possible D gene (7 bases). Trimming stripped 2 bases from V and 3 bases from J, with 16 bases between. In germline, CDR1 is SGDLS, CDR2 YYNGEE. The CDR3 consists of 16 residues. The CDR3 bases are TGTGCCAGCAGCGTGGGTGGGGGGGCCGGGACAGATACGCAGTATTTT. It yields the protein CASSVGGGAGTDTQYF.

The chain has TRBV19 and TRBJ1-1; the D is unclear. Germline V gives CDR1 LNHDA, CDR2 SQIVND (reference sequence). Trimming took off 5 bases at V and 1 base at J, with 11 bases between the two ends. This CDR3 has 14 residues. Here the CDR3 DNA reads TGTGCCAGTAGTTTTTACAGATCGAACACTGAAGCTTTCTTT. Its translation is CASSFYRSNTEAFF.

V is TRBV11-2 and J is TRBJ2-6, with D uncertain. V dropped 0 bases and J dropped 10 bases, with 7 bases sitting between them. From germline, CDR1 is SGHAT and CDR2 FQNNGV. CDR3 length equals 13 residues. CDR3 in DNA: TGTGCCAGCAGCTTAGATCACCTAAACGTCCTGACTTTC. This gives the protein CASSLDHLNVLTF.

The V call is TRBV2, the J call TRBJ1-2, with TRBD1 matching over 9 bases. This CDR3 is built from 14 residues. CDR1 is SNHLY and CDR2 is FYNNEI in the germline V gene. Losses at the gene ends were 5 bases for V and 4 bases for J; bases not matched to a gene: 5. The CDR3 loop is CASSRGTGPYGYTF. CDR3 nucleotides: TGTGCCAGCAGTCGGGGGACAGGGCCCTATGGCTACACCTTC. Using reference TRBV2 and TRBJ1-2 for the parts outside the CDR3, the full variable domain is EPEVTQTPSHQVTQMGQEVILRCVPISNHLYFYWYRQILGQKVEFLVSFYNNEISEKSEIFDDQFSVERPDGSNFTLKIRSTKLEDSAMYFCASSRGTGPYGYTFGSGTRLTVV.

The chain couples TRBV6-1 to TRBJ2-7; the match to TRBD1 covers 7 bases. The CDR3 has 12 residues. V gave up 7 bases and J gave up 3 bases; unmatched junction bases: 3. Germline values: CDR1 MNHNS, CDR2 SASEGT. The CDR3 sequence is CASKPGGYEQYF. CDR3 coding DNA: TGTGCCAGCAAGCCAGGGGGCTACGAGCAGTACTTC.

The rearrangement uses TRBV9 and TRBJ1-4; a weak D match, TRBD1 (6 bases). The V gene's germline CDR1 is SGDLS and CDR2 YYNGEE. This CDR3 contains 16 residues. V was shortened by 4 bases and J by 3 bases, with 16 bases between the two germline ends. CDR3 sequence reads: CASSPAHRVPNEKLFF. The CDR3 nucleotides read TGTGCCAGCAGCCCCGCGCACAGGGTACCTAATGAAAAACTGTTTTTT. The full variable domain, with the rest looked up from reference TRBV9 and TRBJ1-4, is DSGVTQTPKHLITATGQRVTLRCSPRSGDLSVYWYQQSLDQGLQFLIQYYNGEERAKGNILERFSAQQFPDLHSELNLSSLELGDSALYFCASSPAHRVPNEKLFFGSGTQLSVL.

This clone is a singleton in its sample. CDR3 nucleotide sequence: TGCGCCAGCAGCCAAGATTTCAGGGGCGGAGGAGAGACCCAGTACTTC. Residues: CASSQDFRGGGETQYF. V is TRBV4-3 and J is TRBJ2-5, with D perhaps matching TRBD1 (6 bases). Trimming removed 0 bases from V and 4 bases from J, with 15 bases in between. This CDR3 region has 16 residues. Germline CDR1 is LGHNA and CDR2 is YSLEER.

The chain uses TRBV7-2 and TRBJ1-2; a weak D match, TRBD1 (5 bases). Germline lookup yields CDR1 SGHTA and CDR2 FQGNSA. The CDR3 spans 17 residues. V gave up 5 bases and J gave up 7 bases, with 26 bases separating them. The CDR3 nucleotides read TGTGCCAGCAGCCTAGGGGCTTCCGGCGGCAGGGAGGGTGGCTACACCTTC. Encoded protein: CASSLGASGGREGGYTF.

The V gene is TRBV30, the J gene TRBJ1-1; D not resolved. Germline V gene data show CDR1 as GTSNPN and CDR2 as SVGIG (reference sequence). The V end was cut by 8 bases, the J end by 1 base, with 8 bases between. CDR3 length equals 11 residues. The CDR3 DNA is TGTGCCGGATACAGGAACACTGAAGCTTTCTTT. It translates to CAGYRNTEAFF.

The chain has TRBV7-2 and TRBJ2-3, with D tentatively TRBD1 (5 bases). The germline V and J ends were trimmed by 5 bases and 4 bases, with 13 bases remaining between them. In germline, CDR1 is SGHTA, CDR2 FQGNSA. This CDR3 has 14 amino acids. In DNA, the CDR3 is TGTGCCAGCAGCGTTCTCAAGGGGTCAGATACGCAGTATTTT. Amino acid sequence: CASSVLKGSDTQYF.

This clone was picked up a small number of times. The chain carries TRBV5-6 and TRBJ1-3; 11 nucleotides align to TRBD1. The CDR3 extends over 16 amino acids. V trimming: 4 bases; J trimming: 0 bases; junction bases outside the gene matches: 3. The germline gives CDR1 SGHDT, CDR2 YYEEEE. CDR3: CASSPGTGGSGNTIYF. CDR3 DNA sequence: TGTGCCAGCAGCCCAGGGACAGGGGGCTCTGGAAACACCATATATTTT.

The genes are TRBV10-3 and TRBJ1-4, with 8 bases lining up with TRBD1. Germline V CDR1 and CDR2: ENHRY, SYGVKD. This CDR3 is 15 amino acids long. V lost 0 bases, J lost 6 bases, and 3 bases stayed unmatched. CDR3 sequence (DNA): TGTGCCATCAGTGAGTCGGACAGGGAGGATGAAAAACTGTTTTTT. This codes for CAISESDREDEKLFF.